Following are 27 T cell receptor beta chains from one sample sequenced in a study of T cell responses to AZD1222 COVID-19 vaccine. TCRdb keeps only in-frame clones here, not all; method: immunoSEQ multiplex PCR. This sample yields approximately 90,000 clones, of which about nine tenths are seen a single time; about 2.2% belongs to the top ten. The material was peripheral blood, obtained on day 0 of AZD1222 vaccination. These receptors came from an adult in good health.

The chain has TRBV7-2 and TRBJ1-5; D not certain. The CDR3 is made up of 15 amino acids. Trimming removed 5 bases from V and 7 bases from J, with 18 bases in between. The germline V gene encodes CDR1 SGHTA and CDR2 FQGNSA. The chain's CDR3 is CASSLGSQISQPQHF. CDR3 DNA sequence: TGTGCCAGCAGCCTCGGGTCCCAAATCTCCCAGCCCCAGCATTTT.

The chain carries TRBV6-1 and TRBJ2-6, with 9 bases identical to TRBD1. Germline assignment: CDR1 MNHNS and CDR2 SASEGT. This CDR3 has 23 residues. J lost 0 bases, V lost 0 bases, and 18 bases had no gene match. CDR3: CASSEATGGTGSRRGSGANVLTF. The CDR3 nucleotides are TGTGCCAGCAGTGAAGCGACTGGAGGGACAGGGTCGCGGAGGGGCTCTGGGGCCAACGTCCTGACTTTC.

The chain joins TRBV6-5 to TRBJ1-6, with D perhaps matching TRBD1 (5 bases). The V gene lost 6 bases and the J gene lost 10 bases, with 19 bases spanning the gap. Germline-derived CDR1 and CDR2 are MNHEY and SVGAGI. The CDR3 runs 15 residues. CDR3 in DNA: TGTGCCAGCAGCGACCTCTTCGACAGTTCCTCACCCCTCCACTTT. Translated, it gives CASSDLFDSSSPLHF.

The gene calls are TRBV7-2 and TRBJ2-3; possibly TRBD1 or TRBD2 for D (5 bases each). CDR3 length: 14 amino acids. Germline-derived CDR1 and CDR2 are SGHTA and FQGNSA. V was cut by 5 bases and J by 7 bases, with 16 bases left in between. The CDR3 DNA reads as TGTGCCAGCAGCCTAACCTCGGGGCAAAATACGCAGTATTTT. It is translated as CASSLTSGQNTQYF.

V usage is TRBV2 and J usage is TRBJ2-7; 8 positions match TRBD2. The V and J ends lost 8 bases and 4 bases, in that order; junction bases with no gene match: 13. The CDR3 is made up of 15 amino acids. CDR1 and CDR2 from the germline V gene are SNHLY and FYNNEI. The chain's CDR3 is CASFDRGLVLYEQYF. The CDR3 nucleotides read TGTGCCAGCTTCGATAGGGGACTAGTTTTATACGAGCAGTACTTC.

The chain carries TRBV7-2 and TRBJ1-4, with D perhaps matching TRBD1 (6 bases). Trimming took 0 bases from V and 4 from J, leaving 12 bases between them. The CDR3 covers 16 residues. The germline V gene has CDR1 SGHTA and CDR2 FQGNSA. The CDR3, as DNA: TGTGCCAGCAGCTTAGCCGAAGCAGGGGATAATGAAAAACTGTTTTTT. Protein product: CASSLAEAGDNEKLFF. The full variable domain, its missing parts supplied by reference TRBV7-2 and TRBJ1-4, is GAGVSQSPSNKVTEKGKDVELRCDPISGHTALYWYRQSLGQGLEFLIYFQGNSAPDKSGLPSDRFSAERTGGSVSTLTIQRTQQEDSAVYLCASSLAEAGDNEKLFFGSGTQLSVL.

This clone was observed a handful of times. The V and J genes are TRBV7-9 and TRBJ1-2, with D possibly TRBD1 on 5 matching bases. CDR1 and CDR2 from the germline V gene are SEHNR and FQNEAQ (reference sequence). V lost 6 bases, J lost 5 bases, and 13 bases lay in between. The CDR3 contains 13 residues. The CDR3 bases are TGTGCCAGCAGTTTTTGGGACGGATATGGCTACACCTTC. Residues: CASSFWDGYGYTF.

The J gene is TRBJ1-1, the V gene TRBV12-3 or TRBV12-4; D is uncertain. The CDR3 has 13 residues. V was clipped by 3 bases and J by 5 bases, with 10 bases between them. CDR3 coding DNA: TGTGCCAGCAGTTTGGGCAGTCGGACTGAAGCTTTCTTT. As protein: CASSLGSRTEAFF.

The rearrangement joins TRBV19 to TRBJ2-2; D not resolved. Germline V gene data show CDR1 as LNHDA and CDR2 as SQIVND (reference sequence). The CDR3 extends over 12 amino acids. Trimming took 6 bases from V and 3 from J, leaving 5 bases between them. CDR3 DNA: TGTGCCAGTAGATTTGACACCGGGGAGCTGTTTTTT. Encoded protein: CASRFDTGELFF.

The gene calls are TRBV20-1 and TRBJ1-1, with a tentative D call TRBD1 (6 bases). The CDR3 covers 13 residues. V was shortened by 3 bases and J by 10 bases, with 18 bases between the two germline ends. Germline loops: CDR1 DFQATT, CDR2 SNEGSKA (reference sequence). The CDR3 region has the DNA TGCAGTGCTAGTGGAGGGCAGGGGAGTATAGCTTTCTTT. Its protein product is CSASGGQGSIAFF.

The chain has TRBV3-1 (or the pseudogene TRBV3-2) and TRBJ2-3; 12 bases fit TRBD2. The germline CDR1 and CDR2 sequences are LGHDT and YNNKEL (reference sequence). J lost 5 bases, V lost 6 bases, and 9 bases had no gene match. There are 16 residues in the CDR3. The CDR3 bases are TGTGCCAGCAGAATGTCTAGCGGGGGGGCCGGAGATACGCAGTATTTT. This translates into CASRMSSGGAGDTQYF.

The chain is built from TRBV6-5 and TRBJ1-1; 7 nucleotides line up with TRBD1. The CDR3 sequence is 15 residues long. J was trimmed by 2 bases and V by 2 bases; bases with no gene match: 5. CDR1 is MNHEY, CDR2 SVGAGI, per germline. CDR3: CASSYVGQVNTEAFF. DNA of the CDR3: TGTGCCAGCAGTTACGTCGGACAGGTAAACACTGAAGCTTTCTTT.

The V and J genes are TRBV5-1 and TRBJ2-7; a possible D gene is TRBD1 (6 bases). V gave up 4 bases and J gave up 7 bases, with 21 bases separating them. The CDR3 is 15 residues long. Germline-derived CDR1 and CDR2 are SGHRS and YFSETQ. The CDR3 here is CASSTTSGGAEEQYF. The CDR3 coding sequence is TGCGCCAGCAGCACCACCTCTGGGGGCGCGGAAGAGCAGTACTTC.

The chain carries TRBV10-3 and TRBJ2-5; possible D gene TRBD1, 6 bases. The ends were cut back, 6 bases at V and 4 bases at J, with 15 bases in the middle. Germline V gives CDR1 ENHRY, CDR2 SYGVKD. The CDR3 consists of 14 residues. CDR3 sequence (DNA): TGTGCCATCAGCGGAGGAACAGGGCGAGAGACCCAGTACTTC. As protein: CAISGGTGRETQYF.

The chain joins TRBV6-5 to TRBJ2-3; D ambiguous. The V end lost 2 bases, the J end lost 1 base, and 7 bases lay between the germline ends. Germline values: CDR1 MNHEY, CDR2 SVGAGI. This CDR3 comprises 14 residues. DNA for the CDR3: TGTGCCAGCAGTTACGACTCTGGCACAGATACGCAGTATTTT. Its protein is CASSYDSGTDTQYF.

V usage is TRBV7-8 and J usage is TRBJ2-7, with unresolved D. CDR3 length: 14 amino acids. V dropped 1 base and J dropped 1 base, with 8 bases sitting between them. Per germline, CDR1 SGHVS and CDR2 FQNEAQ. CDR3 in amino acids: CASSLGTNSYEQYF. CDR3 bases: TGTGCCAGCAGCTTAGGGACGAATTCCTACGAGCAGTACTTC.

V usage is TRBV19 and J usage is TRBJ1-1; the D gene is possibly TRBD1 (5 bases). V was clipped by 0 bases and J by 8 bases, with 13 bases between them. Germline V lookup: CDR1 LNHDA, CDR2 SQIVND (reference sequence). The CDR3 has 14 amino acids. The CDR3 region has the DNA TGTGCCAGTAGTATAGATGGTGGGGGGAGAGAAGCTTTCTTT. Protein sequence: CASSIDGGGREAFF.

This chain joins TRBV5-4 and TRBJ2-5; 7 bases align to TRBD1. Germline trimming cut 2 bases from V and 5 bases from J; bases unmatched to any gene: 6. The CDR3 runs to 14 residues. The germline V gene encodes CDR1 SGHNT and CDR2 YYREEE (reference sequence). CDR3 nucleotides: TGTGCCAGCAGCTTTCGAGGGGGCCTGGAGACCCAGTACTTC. As protein: CASSFRGGLETQYF. The whole variable domain, remainder taken from reference TRBV5-4 and TRBJ2-5, is ETGVTQSPTHLIKTRGQQVTLRCSSQSGHNTVSWYQQALGQGPQFIFQYYREEENGRGNFPPRFSGLQFPNYSSELNVNALELDDSALYLCASSFRGGLETQYFGPGTRLLVL.

CDR3 DNA sequence: TGTGCCAGCAGCTTAGATGGGACAGGGCCTCAGCCCCAGCATTTT. Encoded protein: CASSLDGTGPQPQHF. The rearrangement uses TRBV7-2 and TRBJ1-5; 9 nucleotides align to TRBD1. V was pared by 1 base and J by 6 bases, with 4 bases of the junction left unmatched. This CDR3 is 15 amino acids long. Germline-derived CDR1 and CDR2 are SGHTA and FQGNSA.

The chain links TRBV5-8 to TRBJ2-1; no definite D call. V lost 7 bases, J lost 6 bases, and 20 bases lay in between. CDR1 and CDR2 from the germline V gene are SGHTS and YDEGEE. The CDR3 length is 15 residues. The CDR3 nucleotides read TGTGCCAGCCACTCAATCTCGTGGGAAGGCAATGAGCAGTTCTTC. Translated: CASHSISWEGNEQFF.

The chain employs TRBV6-2 or TRBV6-3 and TRBJ2-7, with D uncertain. The CDR3 spans 16 residues. Germline lookup yields CDR1 MNHEY and CDR2 SVGEGT. Trimming cost V 2 bases and J 7 bases, with 21 bases left between them. In nucleotides, the CDR3 is TGTGCCAGCAGTTACCTGGTCGGTTCAGGCGCGAAGGAGCAGTACTTC. Translating it yields CASSYLVGSGAKEQYF.

This chain uses TRBV9 with TRBJ2-4, with 8 bases aligning to TRBD1. This CDR3 is built from 14 residues. V shed 3 bases and J 9 bases; nucleotides not matched to a gene: 8. CDR1 SGDLS and CDR2 YYNGEE come from the germline V gene. For the CDR3, the DNA is TGTGCCAGCAGCGACCAGGGGGCGGATGGCATTCAGTACTTC. It codes for CASSDQGADGIQYF.

The chain is built from TRBV24-1 and TRBJ2-1; 7 nucleotides align to TRBD1. With V trimmed by 4 bases and J by 5 bases, 7 bases remained unmatched. The CDR3 totals 15 residues. Germline assignment: CDR1 KGHDR and CDR2 SFDVKD. CDR3 nucleotide sequence: TGTGCCACCAGTGACCCGGGACAGACAAACAATGAGCAGTTCTTC. Amino acid sequence: CATSDPGQTNNEQFF.

The rearrangement joins TRBV12-3 or TRBV12-4 to TRBJ1-2; D possibly corresponds to TRBD1 (6 bases). V lost 7 bases to trimming and J lost 4 bases, with 10 bases between them. The CDR3 runs 12 residues. CDR3: CASTRGGYGYTF. The CDR3 DNA follows: TGTGCCAGCACCAGGGGAGGCTATGGCTACACCTTC.

The gene calls are TRBV5-4 and TRBJ1-6; perhaps TRBD1 as D (5 bases). The CDR3 consists of 14 residues. Germline V lookup: CDR1 SGHNT, CDR2 YYREEE (reference sequence). V was cut by 4 bases and J by 6 bases, with 11 bases left in between. The CDR3 region is CASSPGRLNSPLHF. CDR3 DNA sequence: TGTGCCAGCAGCCCGGGACGGCTTAATTCACCCCTCCACTTT.

The table lists this clone with a few counts. The gene calls are TRBV20-1 and TRBJ1-5; D is undetermined. Germline V gene lookup returns CDR1 DFQATT and CDR2 SNEGSKA (reference sequence). The germline V and J ends were trimmed by 3 bases and 2 bases, with 14 bases remaining between them. This CDR3 has 15 residues. The CDR3: CSASIGKGRNQPQHF. For the CDR3, the DNA is TGCAGTGCTAGTATCGGGAAAGGGCGCAATCAGCCCCAGCATTTT.

This clone was recorded once. CDR3 loop: CAWRSQSAPLHF. As DNA, the CDR3 is TGTGCCTGGAGAAGTCAAAGCGCTCCCCTCCACTTT. This chain joins TRBV30 and TRBJ1-6; D is ambiguous. The CDR3 is 12 amino acids. Trimming cost V 3 bases and J 13 bases, with 13 bases left between them. The V gene's germline CDR1 is GTSNPN and CDR2 SVGIG (reference sequence).